Below, one T cell receptor (beta chain) is given with its context. No cognate antigen has been identified for it. One base away there is no much larger clone; base qualities are not given. Library creation used the immunoSEQ multiplex PCR assay. Here the immuneACCESS table is served through TCRdb, limited to in-frame sequences with V and J called. Missing clones are a known gap in these copies; in checked studies unresolved V genes cover under half, and the rest lacks a known reason. This sample is represented by roughly 55,000 clones; 90% to 97% of them were singletons. Less than 1.1% of the sample is taken by the ten largest. This sample stems from a study of control samples from healthy donors and cancer patients (dated by TCRdb to about 2020). The CDR3 holds 19 amino acids from the cysteine to the phenylalanine. Just the 57-base CDR3 DNA is kept, in frame starting at base 1. Taken from the germline V gene, the CDR1 and CDR2 loops are MNHEY and SVGEGT. The trim is 6 bases for V and 2 bases for J, with a gap of 28 bases between the germline ends.

The sequenced material came from blood. This sequence originates from a woman between 18 and 29 years old in good health. The receptor chain draws on TRBV6-2 or TRBV6-3 and TRBJ1-2; the D gene is possibly TRBD1, with 6 bases matching. The DNA is TGTGCCAGCAGCCAGAACTTCAGGGGAATTGGTTCTAGAAACTATGGCTACACCTTC. It specifies CASSQNFRGIGSRNYGYTF.